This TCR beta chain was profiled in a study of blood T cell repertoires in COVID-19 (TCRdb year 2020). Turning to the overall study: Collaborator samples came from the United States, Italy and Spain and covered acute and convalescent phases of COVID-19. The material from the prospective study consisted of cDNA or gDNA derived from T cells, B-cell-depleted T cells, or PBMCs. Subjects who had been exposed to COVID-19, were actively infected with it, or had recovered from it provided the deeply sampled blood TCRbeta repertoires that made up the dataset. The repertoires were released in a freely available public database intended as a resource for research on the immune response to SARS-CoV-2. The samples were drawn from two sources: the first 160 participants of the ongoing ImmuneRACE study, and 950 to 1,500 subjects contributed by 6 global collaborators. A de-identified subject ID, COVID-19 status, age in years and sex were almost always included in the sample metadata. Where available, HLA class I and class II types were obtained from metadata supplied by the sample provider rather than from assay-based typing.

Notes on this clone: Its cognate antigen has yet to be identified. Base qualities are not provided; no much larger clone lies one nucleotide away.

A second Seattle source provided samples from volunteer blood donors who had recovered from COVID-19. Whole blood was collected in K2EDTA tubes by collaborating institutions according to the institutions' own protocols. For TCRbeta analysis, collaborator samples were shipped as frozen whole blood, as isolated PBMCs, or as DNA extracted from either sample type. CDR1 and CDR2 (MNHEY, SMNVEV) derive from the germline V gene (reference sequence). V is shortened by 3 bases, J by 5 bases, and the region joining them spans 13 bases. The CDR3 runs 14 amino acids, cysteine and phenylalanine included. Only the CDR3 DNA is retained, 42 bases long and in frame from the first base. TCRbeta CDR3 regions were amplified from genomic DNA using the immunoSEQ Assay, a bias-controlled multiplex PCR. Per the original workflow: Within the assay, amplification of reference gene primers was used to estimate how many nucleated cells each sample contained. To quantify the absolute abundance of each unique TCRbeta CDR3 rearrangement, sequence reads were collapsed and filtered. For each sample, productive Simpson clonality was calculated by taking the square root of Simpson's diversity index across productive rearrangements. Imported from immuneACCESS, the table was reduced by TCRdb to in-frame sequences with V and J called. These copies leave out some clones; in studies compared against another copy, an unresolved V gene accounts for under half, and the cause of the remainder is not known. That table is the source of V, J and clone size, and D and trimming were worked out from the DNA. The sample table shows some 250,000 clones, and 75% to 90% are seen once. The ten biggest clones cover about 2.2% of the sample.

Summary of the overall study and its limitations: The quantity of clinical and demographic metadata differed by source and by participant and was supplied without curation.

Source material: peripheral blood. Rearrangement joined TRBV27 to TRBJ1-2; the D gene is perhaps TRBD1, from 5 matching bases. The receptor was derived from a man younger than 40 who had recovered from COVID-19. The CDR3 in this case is CASSFLGGRYGYTF. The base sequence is TGTGCCAGCAGTTTTCTCGGGGGGAGGTATGGCTACACCTTC.